This T cell receptor (beta chain) was observed in a study of PD-1 blockade in classical Hodgkin lymphoma (TCRdb year 2020). Background for the entire study: The study used TCR beta sequencing and CyTOF to define a peripheral blood immune signature of response to PD-1 blockade in classical Hodgkin lymphoma.

The Qiagen DNeasy kit was used to extract genomic DNA both from unsorted PBMCs and from the negatively selected CD4+ and CD8+ fractions. TCR beta CDR3 regions were subjected to amplification by immunoSEQ multiplex PCR with primers that anneal to V and J segments. A synthetic immune receptor repertoire was used to minimize amplification bias, and any remaining bias was removed computationally after sequencing. Per the source publication's procedure: Custom Python scripts were used to quantify repertoire diversity as the Shannon entropy index. Unsorted, CD4+ and CD8+ repertoires were examined separately, except in combined analyses, for which CD4+ and CD8+ sequences were merged in silico. What TCRdb holds here is the immuneACCESS table cut down to in-frame rearrangements. Part of the clones is not present; checked against another copy, under half of the missing clones reflect an unresolved V gene, and the others are unexplained. V, J and clone size are taken as reported in that table, and D and trimming were inferred from the DNA itself. For this sample the table gives fewer than 90,000 clones, of which roughly 92% were detected only once. The ten biggest clones cover 2% to 3% of the sample.

A word on this clone: The target of this receptor is not known. No qualities accompany the bases; no much larger clone lies one base away.

This specimen's time point label, per the study, means: newly diagnosed, previously untreated cHL patient sample. To serve as a comparison group for the relapsed/refractory trial patients, PBMCs were sequenced from patients with newly diagnosed, previously untreated classical Hodgkin lymphoma. After peripheral blood was drawn into 8 mL Vacutainer Cell Preparation Tubes, PBMCs were isolated by centrifugation and then cryopreserved. V trim: 6 bases; J trim: 7 bases; unmatched bases: 9. For CDR1 and CDR2, the germline V gene lists MNHEY and SVGAGI. From the cysteine up to the phenylalanine, the CDR3 has a length of 14 residues. The CDR3 DNA has 42 bases and is translated from base 1. Results the study describes overall, beyond this receptor: Only a single clinical trial cohort was studied, and what caused the repertoire differences, possibly disease activity or prior therapy, remained undefined. Baseline TCR diversity was reported to be lower in newly diagnosed patients than in healthy donors, and even lower in relapsed/refractory patients.

The TCR comes from a human donor with classical Hodgkin lymphoma. Here the chain combines TRBV6-5 and TRBJ1-2; 9 bases in the junction line up with TRBD1. Sequences were obtained from peripheral blood mononuclear cells (PBMCs). CDR3 sequence: CASRPLGTGSGYTF. The base sequence is TGTGCCAGCAGACCGCTGGGGACAGGGTCTGGCTACACCTTC.